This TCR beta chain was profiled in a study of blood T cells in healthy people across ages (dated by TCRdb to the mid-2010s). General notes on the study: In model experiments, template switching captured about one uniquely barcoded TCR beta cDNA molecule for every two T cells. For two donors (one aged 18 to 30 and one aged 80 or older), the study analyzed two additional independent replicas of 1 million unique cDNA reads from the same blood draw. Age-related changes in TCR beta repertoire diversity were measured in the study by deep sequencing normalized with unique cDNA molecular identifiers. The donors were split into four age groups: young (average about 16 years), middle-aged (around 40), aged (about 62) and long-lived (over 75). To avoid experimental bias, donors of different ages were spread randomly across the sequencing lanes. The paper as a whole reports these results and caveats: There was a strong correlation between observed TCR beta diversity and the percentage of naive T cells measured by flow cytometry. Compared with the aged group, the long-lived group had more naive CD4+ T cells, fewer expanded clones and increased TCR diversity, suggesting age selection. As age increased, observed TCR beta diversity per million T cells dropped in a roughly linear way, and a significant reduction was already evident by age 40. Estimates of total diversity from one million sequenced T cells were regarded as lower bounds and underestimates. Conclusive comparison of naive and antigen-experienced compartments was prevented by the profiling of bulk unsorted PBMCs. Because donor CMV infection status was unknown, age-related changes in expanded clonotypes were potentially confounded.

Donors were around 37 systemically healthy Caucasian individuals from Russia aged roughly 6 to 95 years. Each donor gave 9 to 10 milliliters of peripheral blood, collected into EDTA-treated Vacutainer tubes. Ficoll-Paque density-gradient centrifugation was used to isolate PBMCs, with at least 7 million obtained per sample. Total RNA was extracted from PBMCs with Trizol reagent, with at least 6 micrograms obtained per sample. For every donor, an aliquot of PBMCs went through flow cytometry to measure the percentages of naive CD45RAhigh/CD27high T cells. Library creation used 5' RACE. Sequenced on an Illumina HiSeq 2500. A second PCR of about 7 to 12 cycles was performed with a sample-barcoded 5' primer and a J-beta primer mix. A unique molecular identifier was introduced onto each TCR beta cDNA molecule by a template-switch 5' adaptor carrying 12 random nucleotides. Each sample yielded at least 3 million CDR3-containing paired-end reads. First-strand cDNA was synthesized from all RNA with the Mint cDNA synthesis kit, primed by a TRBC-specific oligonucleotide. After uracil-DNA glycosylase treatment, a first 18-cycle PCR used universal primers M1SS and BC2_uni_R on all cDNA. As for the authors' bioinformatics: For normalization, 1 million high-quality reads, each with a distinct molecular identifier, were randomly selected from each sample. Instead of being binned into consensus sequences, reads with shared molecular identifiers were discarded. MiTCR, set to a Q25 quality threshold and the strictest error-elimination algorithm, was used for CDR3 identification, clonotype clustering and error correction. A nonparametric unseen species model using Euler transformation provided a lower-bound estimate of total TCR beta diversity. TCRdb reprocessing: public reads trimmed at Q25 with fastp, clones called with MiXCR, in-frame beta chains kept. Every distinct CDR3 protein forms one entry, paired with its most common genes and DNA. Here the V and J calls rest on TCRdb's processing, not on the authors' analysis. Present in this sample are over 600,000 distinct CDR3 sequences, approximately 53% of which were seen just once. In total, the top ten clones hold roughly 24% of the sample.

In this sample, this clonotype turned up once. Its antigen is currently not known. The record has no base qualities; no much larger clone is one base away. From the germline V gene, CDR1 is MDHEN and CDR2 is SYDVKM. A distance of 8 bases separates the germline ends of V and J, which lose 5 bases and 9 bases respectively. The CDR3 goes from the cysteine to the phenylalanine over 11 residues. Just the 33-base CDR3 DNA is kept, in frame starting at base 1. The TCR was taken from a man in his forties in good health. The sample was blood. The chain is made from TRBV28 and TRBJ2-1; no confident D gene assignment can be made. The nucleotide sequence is TGTGCCAGCAGTCGGCGAAGTGAGCAGTTCTTC. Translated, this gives CASSRRSEQFF.